This T cell receptor beta chain was profiled in a study of blood T cell repertoires in COVID-19. About the research overall: COVID-19 samples, acute and convalescent, were from the United States, Italy and Spain.

As handled by the study authors: The assay estimated nucleated cells by amplifying reference gene primers. Measured with immunoSEQ multiplex PCR; TCRdb has only the in-frame clones, and not every one. V and J calls and clone size come straight from that table; D and trimming were deduced from the DNA. The sample lists 180,000 or so clones, around 85% seen once, with over 7.5% in the top ten. This clone was found once. The CDR3 spans 17 residues. Trimming removed 1 base from V and 5 bases from J; junction bases left unmatched: 15. The V gene's germline CDR1 is SGHDT and CDR2 YYEEEE. The rearrangement joins TRBV5-6 to TRBJ2-7; 7 nucleotides agree with TRBD1. The receptor was isolated from a woman older than 75 with acute or convalescent COVID-19. The sequencing input was peripheral blood. CDR3 protein: CASSLPQGGPHSDEQYF. CDR3 in DNA: TGTGCCAGCAGCTTGCCTCAAGGGGGCCCACATTCTGACGAGCAGTACTTC. Supplemented by reference TRBV5-6 and TRBJ2-7, the full variable domain reads DAGVTQSPTHLIKTRGQQVTLRCSPKSGHDTVSWYQQALGQGPQFIFQYYEEEERQRGNFPDRFSGHQFPNYSSELNVNALLLGDSALYLCASSLPQGGPHSDEQYFGPGTRLTVT.